The source of this TCR beta chain is a study of blood T cell repertoires in COVID-19. Overall study: PBMCs, B-cell-depleted T cells, or T cells provided the cDNA or gDNA that made up the material.

Authors' methods: Estimates of nucleated cell counts were drawn from the amplification of reference gene primers. Measured with immunoSEQ multiplex PCR; TCRdb has only the in-frame clones, and not every one. V, J and clone size were drawn from that table, and D and trimming were deduced from the DNA. In the table there are some 80,000 clones, 70% to 90% of which are singletons. The length of the CDR3 is 15 residues. Germline-derived CDR1 and CDR2 are SGHRS and YFSETQ. With V trimmed by 0 bases and J by 8 bases, 6 bases remained unmatched. V and J are TRBV5-1 and TRBJ1-4; the match to TRBD1 covers 8 bases. The clonotype originates from a human donor in a cohort sampled during active COVID-19. Sequenced input: peripheral blood. The CDR3 coding sequence is TGCGCCAGCAGCTTGGATGGCAGGGGGCGAGAAAAACTGTTTTTT. Protein product: CASSLDGRGREKLFF.